The 8 T cell receptor beta chains in this list originate from one sample, sequenced in a study of cytomegalovirus exposure and HLA in healthy donors. The study ran its PCR with 60 Vbeta and 13 Jbeta primers. The method was immunoSEQ multiplex PCR; TCRdb's version includes in-frame clones alone and lacks a portion of them. The sample includes 130,000 or so clones, more than 60% of them seen just once. Sequenced material: PBMCs. The receptors shown here come from a male donor in good health and CMV-seronegative.

The chain has TRBV4-2 and TRBJ2-5; 10 bases are a match to TRBD2. The V and J ends lost 6 bases and 2 bases, in that order; junction bases with no gene match: 9. The CDR3 extends over 16 amino acids. CDR1 and CDR2 from the germline V gene are LGHNA and YNFKEQ. CDR3 in amino acids: CASRGGALAGQETQYF. CDR3 nucleotides: TGTGCCAGCAGGGGAGGAGCACTAGCGGGACAAGAGACCCAGTACTTC.

The J gene is TRBJ2-1, the V gene TRBV19; weak D call: TRBD2 (5 bases). Germline V gives CDR1 LNHDA, CDR2 SQIVND (reference sequence). The CDR3 loop spans 17 amino acids. Trimming left V 3 bases short and J 6 bases short, with 21 bases between. CDR3 sequence: CASSMRSGSAPGNEQFF. Written as DNA, the CDR3 is TGTGCCAGTAGTATGAGGTCGGGTAGCGCCCCGGGCAATGAGCAGTTCTTC.

This clone was detected a few times. J is TRBJ1-2 and V is TRBV19; possibly TRBD1 for D (5 bases). The germline V and J ends were trimmed by 1 base and 6 bases, with 6 bases remaining between them. This CDR3 has 12 residues. Germline lookup yields CDR1 LNHDA and CDR2 SQIVND (reference sequence). The CDR3 loop reads CASSIARDGYTF. CDR3 DNA sequence: TGTGCCAGTAGTATAGCCAGGGATGGCTACACCTTC.

The V and J genes are TRBV5-4 and TRBJ1-4, with a weak D call TRBD1 (6 bases). The CDR3 has 12 residues. Per the germline V gene, CDR1 is SGHNT and CDR2 is YYREEE (reference sequence). With 1 base removed from V and 8 bases from J, the gap between germline ends came to 6 bases. The CDR3 loop reads CASSLTGEKLFF. The CDR3 DNA follows: TGTGCCAGCAGCTTGACAGGGGAAAAACTGTTTTTT.

The chain employs TRBV12-5 and TRBJ1-1, with 8 bases aligning to TRBD1. Germline V lookup: CDR1 LGHNT, CDR2 FRNRAP. The CDR3 runs 14 residues. Trimming at V came to 6 bases and at J to 3 bases, leaving 6 bases not matched to a gene. The CDR3 nucleotides are TGTGCTAGTGGCCAGGACAGGGAATACACTGAAGCTTTCTTT. Its translation is CASGQDREYTEAFF.

This clone occurred a few times. The chain combines TRBV29-1 with TRBJ2-2; D not certain. This CDR3 region has 13 residues. The germline V and J ends were trimmed by 3 bases and 4 bases, with 9 bases remaining between them. Germline V gives CDR1 SQVTM, CDR2 ANQGSEA. The CDR3 region has the DNA TGCAGCGTTGACAGTCTTGCCACCGGGGAGCTGTTTTTT. Its protein is CSVDSLATGELFF.

The V call is TRBV5-1, the J call TRBJ2-7; 9 bases match TRBD2. Trimming cost V 3 bases and J 4 bases; bases outside gene matches: 5. This CDR3 has 14 residues. Germline loops: CDR1 SGHRS, CDR2 YFSETQ. The DNA for the CDR3 is TGCGCCAGCAGCTGGGGACTAGCAGGTTACGAGCAGTACTTC. It encodes CASSWGLAGYEQYF.

The chain combines TRBV6-1 with TRBJ2-2; 10 bases fit TRBD1. CDR3 size: 15 residues. The V gene's germline CDR1 is MNHNS and CDR2 SASEGT. J was trimmed by 5 bases and V by 7 bases; bases with no gene match: 7. The CDR3 DNA is TGTGCCAGCATTTTTGGGACAGGGGTGACCGGGGAGCTGTTTTTT. Translated: CASIFGTGVTGELFF.